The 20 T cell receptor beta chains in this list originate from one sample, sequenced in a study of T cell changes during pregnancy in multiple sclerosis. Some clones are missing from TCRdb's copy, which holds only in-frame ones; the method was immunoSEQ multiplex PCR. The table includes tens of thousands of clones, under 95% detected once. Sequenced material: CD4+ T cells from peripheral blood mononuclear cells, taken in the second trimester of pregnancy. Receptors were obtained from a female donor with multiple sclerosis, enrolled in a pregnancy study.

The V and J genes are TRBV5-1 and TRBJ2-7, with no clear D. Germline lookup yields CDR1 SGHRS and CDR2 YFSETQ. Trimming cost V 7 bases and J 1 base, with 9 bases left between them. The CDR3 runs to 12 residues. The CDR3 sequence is CASRRASYEQYF. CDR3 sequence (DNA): TGCGCCAGCCGACGAGCGTCCTACGAGCAGTACTTC.

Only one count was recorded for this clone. CDR3 loop: CASSVGRTGAEKLFF. The CDR3 DNA is TGTGCCAGCAGCGTAGGGCGGACAGGGGCTGAAAAACTGTTTTTT. This chain joins TRBV9 and TRBJ1-4, with TRBD1 matching 9 bases. The CDR3 runs to 15 residues. The V gene's germline CDR1 is SGDLS and CDR2 YYNGEE. With 0 bases clipped from V and 7 bases from J, the junction kept 4 bases outside the gene matches.

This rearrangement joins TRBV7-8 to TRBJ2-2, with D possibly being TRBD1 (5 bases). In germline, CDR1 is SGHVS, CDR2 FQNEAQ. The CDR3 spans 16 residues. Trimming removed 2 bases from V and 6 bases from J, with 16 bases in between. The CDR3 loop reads CASSLLRPGPSGELFF. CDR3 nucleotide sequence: TGTGCCAGCAGCTTACTTCGGCCAGGGCCATCCGGGGAGCTGTTTTTT.

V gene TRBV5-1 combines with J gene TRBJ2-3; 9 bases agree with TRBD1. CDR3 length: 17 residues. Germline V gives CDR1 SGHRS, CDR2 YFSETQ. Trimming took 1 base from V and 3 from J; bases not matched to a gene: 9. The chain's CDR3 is CASSLSRPGQGTDTQYF. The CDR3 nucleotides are TGCGCCAGCAGCTTGAGCAGACCGGGACAGGGTACAGATACGCAGTATTTT.

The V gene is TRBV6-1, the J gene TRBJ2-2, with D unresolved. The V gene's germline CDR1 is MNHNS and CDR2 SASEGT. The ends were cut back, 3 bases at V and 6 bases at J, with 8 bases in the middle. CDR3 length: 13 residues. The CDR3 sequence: CASSEQAAGELFF. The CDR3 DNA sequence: TGTGCCAGCAGTGAGCAGGCAGCCGGGGAGCTGTTTTTT.

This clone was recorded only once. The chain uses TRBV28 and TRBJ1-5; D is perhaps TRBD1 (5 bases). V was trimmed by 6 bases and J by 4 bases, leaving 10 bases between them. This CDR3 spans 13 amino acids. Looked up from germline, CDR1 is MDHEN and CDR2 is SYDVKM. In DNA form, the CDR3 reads TGTGCCAGCAGGGGGCGTTGGAATCAGCCCCAGCATTTT. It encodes CASRGRWNQPQHF.

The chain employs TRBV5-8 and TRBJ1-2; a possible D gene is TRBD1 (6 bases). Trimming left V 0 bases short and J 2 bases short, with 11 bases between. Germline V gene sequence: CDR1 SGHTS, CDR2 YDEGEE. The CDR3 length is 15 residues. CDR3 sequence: CASSLAGGLNYGYTF. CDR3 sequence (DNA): TGTGCCAGCAGCTTGGCCGGGGGGCTCAACTATGGCTACACCTTC. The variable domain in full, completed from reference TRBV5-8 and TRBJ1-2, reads EAGVTQSPTHLIKTRGQQATLRCSPISGHTSVYWYQQALGLGLQFLLWYDEGEERNRGNFPPRFSGRQFPNYSSELNVNALELEDSALYLCASSLAGGLNYGYTFGSGTRLTVV.

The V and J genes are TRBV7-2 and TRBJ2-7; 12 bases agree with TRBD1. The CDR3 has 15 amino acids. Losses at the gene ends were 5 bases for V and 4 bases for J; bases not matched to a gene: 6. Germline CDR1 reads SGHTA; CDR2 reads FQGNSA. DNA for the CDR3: TGTGCCAGCAGCAAGGGACAGGGGGCCGTTTACGAGCAGTACTTC. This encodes CASSKGQGAVYEQYF.

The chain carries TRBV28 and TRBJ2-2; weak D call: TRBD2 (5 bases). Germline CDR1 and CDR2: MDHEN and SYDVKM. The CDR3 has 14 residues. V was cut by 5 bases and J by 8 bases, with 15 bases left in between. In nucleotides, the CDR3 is TGTGCCAGCAGTCCCATTGTCCGGACTGGGGAGCTGTTTTTT. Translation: CASSPIVRTGELFF.

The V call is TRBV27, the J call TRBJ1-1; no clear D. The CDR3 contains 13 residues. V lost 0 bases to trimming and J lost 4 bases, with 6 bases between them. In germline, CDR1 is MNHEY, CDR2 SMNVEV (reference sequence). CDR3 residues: CASSLSTFTEAFF. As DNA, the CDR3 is TGTGCCAGCAGTTTATCAACATTCACTGAAGCTTTCTTT.

CDR3 region: CASSWIMGQGFSNQPQHF. CDR3 bases: TGTGCCAGCAGTTGGATAATGGGACAGGGTTTTAGCAATCAGCCCCAGCATTTT. The chain carries TRBV28 and TRBJ1-5; 9 nucleotides agree with TRBD1. Germline V gene data show CDR1 as MDHEN and CDR2 as SYDVKM. The junction had 10 bases not matched to a gene; V was cut back by 4 bases and J by 0 bases. The CDR3 runs to 18 residues.

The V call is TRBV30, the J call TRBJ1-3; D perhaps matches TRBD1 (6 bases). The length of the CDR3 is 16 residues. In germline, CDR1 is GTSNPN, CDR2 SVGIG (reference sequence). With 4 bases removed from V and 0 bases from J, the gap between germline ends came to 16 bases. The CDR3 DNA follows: TGTGCCTGGATCCCCCGGACAGCGAGCTCTGGAAACACCATATATTTT. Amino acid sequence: CAWIPRTASSGNTIYF.

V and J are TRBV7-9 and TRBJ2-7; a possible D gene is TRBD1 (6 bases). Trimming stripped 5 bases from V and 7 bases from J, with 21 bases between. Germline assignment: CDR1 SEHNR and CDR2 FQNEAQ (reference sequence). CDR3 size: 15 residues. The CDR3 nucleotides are TGTGCCAGCAGCGCTCCCTACAGGGAAGTGCGAGAGCAGTACTTC. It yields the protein CASSAPYREVREQYF.

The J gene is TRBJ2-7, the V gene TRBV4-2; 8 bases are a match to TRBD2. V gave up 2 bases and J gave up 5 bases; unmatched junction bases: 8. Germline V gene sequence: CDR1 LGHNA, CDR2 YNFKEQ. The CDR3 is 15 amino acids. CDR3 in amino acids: CASSQFLAGPNEQYF. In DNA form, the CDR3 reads TGTGCCAGCAGCCAATTTCTAGCGGGTCCCAACGAGCAGTACTTC.

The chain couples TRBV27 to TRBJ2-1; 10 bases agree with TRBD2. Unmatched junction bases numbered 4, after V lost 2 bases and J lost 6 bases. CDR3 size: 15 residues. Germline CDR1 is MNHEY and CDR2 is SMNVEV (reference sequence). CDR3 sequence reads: CASSLRASGSNEQFF. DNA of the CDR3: TGTGCCAGCAGTTTAAGGGCTAGCGGGAGCAATGAGCAGTTCTTC.

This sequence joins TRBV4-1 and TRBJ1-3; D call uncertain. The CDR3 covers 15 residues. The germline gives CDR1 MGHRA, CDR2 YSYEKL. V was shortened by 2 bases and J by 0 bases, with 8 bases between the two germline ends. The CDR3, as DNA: TGCGCCAGCAGCCAATTACAGTACTCTGGAAACACCATATATTTT. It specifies CASSQLQYSGNTIYF.

The CDR3 is CASSLRASGNFNEQFF. The CDR3 nucleotides are TGTGCCAGCAGCTTGAGGGCTAGCGGGAATTTCAATGAGCAGTTCTTC. The chain is built from TRBV5-6 and TRBJ2-1; TRBD2 agrees at 9 bases. V gave up 1 base and J gave up 6 bases; unmatched junction bases: 8. This CDR3 is built from 16 residues. CDR1 is SGHDT and CDR2 is YYEEEE in the germline V gene.

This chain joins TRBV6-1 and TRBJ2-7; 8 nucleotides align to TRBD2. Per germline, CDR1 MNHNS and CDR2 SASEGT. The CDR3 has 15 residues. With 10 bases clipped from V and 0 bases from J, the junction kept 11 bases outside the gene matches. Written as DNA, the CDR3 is TGTGCCACCCGGGAGGGATCTTATAGCTCCTACGAGCAGTACTTC. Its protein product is CATREGSYSSYEQYF.

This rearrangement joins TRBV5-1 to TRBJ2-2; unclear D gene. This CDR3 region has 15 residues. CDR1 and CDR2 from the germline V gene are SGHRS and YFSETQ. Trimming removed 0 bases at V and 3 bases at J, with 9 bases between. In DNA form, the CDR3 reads TGCGCCAGCAGCTTGGGCGACACCGACACCGGGGAGCTGTTTTTT. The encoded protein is CASSLGDTDTGELFF.

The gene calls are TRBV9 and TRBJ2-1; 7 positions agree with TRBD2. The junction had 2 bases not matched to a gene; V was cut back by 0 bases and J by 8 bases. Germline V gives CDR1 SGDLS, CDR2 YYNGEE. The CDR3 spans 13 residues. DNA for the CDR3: TGTGCCAGCAGCGTAGGACTAGCCCATGAGCAGTTCTTC. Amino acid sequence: CASSVGLAHEQFF.